This TCR beta chain was found in a study of beta chain features in type 1 diabetes. Notes on the study in general: In type 1 diabetes patients, VDJ junctions had fewer insertions; deletions at these junctions were more frequent.

J lost 2 bases, V lost 3 bases, and 5 bases had no gene match. The germline gives CDR1 SEHNR, CDR2 FQNEAQ (reference sequence). The CDR3 covers 15 residues. As every portion of the isolated RNA was reverse transcribed, the sequencing read expressed TCRB transcripts. Method: immunoSEQ multiplex PCR; TCRdb's copy keeps in-frame clones and lacks some. The table lists 970,000 or so clones, about 17% of them singletons. Of note for this clone: Antigen unknown.

Purities over 98% were achieved in all sorted populations. The sequence came from a woman under 30 in good health. This chain connects TRBV7-9 to TRBJ2-7, with 9 bases aligning to TRBD2. The specimen sequenced was naive CD4+ T cells from blood. The CDR3 protein is CASSFGGRATYEQYF. As DNA, the CDR3 is TGTGCCAGCAGCTTCGGCGGGAGGGCTACCTACGAGCAGTACTTC.